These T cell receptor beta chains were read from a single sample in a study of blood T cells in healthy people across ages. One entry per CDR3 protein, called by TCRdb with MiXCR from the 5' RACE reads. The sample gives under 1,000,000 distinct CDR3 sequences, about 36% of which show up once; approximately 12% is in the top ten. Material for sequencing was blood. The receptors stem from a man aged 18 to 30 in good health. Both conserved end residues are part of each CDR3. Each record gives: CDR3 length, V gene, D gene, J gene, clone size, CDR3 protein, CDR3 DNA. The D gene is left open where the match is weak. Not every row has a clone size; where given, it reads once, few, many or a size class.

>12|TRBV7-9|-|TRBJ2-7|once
CASSSQGCEQYF
TGTGCCAGCAGCTCCCAGGGCTGCGAGCAGTACTTC
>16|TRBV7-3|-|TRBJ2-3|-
CASSLRAQTSTDTRYF
TGTGCCAGCAGCTTAAGAGCTCAAACTAGCACAGATACGCGGTATTTT
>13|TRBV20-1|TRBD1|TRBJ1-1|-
CSAPDDGQGRAFF
TGCAGTGCTCCGGACGACGGACAGGGGCGAGCTTTCTTT
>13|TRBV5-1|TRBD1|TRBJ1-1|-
CASSQGQGGEAFF
TGCGCCAGCAGCCAAGGACAGGGAGGTGAAGCTTTCTTT
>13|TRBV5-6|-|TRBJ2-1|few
CASSFGTGNEQFF
TGTGCCAGCAGCTTTGGCACGGGAAATGAGCAGTTCTTC
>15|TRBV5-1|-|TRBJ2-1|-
CASSPQTVSYNEQFF
TGCGCCAGCAGCCCTCAAACCGTCTCCTACAATGAGCAGTTCTTC
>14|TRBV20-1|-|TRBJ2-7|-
CSARGTESSHEQYF
TGCAGTGCCCGCGGGACGGAGAGCTCCCACGAGCAGTACTTC
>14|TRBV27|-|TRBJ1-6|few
CATRFTPSNSPLHF
TGTGCCACAAGATTTACGCCATCTAATTCACCCCTCCACTTT
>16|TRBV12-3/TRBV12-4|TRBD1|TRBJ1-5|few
CASSYRQGASNQPQHF
TGTGCCAGCAGCTACCGACAGGGGGCGAGCAATCAGCCCCAGCATTTT
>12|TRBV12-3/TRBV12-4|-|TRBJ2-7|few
CASKGPWVEQYF
TGTGCCAGCAAAGGCCCTTGGGTTGAGCAGTACTTC
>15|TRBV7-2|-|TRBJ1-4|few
CASSSSSGANEKLFF
TGTGCCAGCAGCTCCTCGTCCGGGGCTAATGAAAAACTGTTTTTT
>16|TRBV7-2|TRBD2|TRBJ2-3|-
CASSGLGAGERDTQYF
TGTGCCAGCAGCGGCCTTGGGGCGGGGGAGAGAGATACGCAGTATTTT
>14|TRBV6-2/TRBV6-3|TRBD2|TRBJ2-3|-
CASRRLAVADTQYF
TGTGCCAGCAGGAGACTAGCGGTTGCAGATACGCAGTATTTT
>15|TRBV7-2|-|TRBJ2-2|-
CASSLEGPSGGELFF
TGTGCCAGCAGCTTAGAAGGACCTAGTGGCGGGGAGCTGTTTTTT
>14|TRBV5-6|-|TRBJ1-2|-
CASSFEQRNYGYTF
TGTGCCAGCAGCTTTGAACAGAGAAACTATGGCTACACCTTC
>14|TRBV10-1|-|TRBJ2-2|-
CASSSYEATGELFF
TGCGCCAGCAGTTCCTACGAGGCCACCGGGGAGCTGTTTTTT
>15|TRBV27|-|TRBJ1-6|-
CASSYAARGNSPPHF
TGTGCCAGCAGTTATGCGGCAAGAGGGAATTCACCCCCCCACTTT
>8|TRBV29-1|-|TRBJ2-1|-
CSVSEQFF
TGCAGCGTTTCTGAGCAGTTCTTC